Each of the 14 T cell receptor beta chains below was sequenced from the same sample in a study of blood T cell repertoires in COVID-19. Profiled with immunoSEQ multiplex PCR; TCRdb holds only in-frame clones, not every one. This sample carries tens of thousands of clones, 84% of them seen once, and the ten largest clones take about 6%. Source material: peripheral blood. The receptor source for this set is a woman aged 60-70 years with acute or convalescent COVID-19.

This chain joins TRBV6-5 and TRBJ1-2; 7 bases agree with TRBD1. Germline trimming cut 5 bases from V and 3 bases from J; bases unmatched to any gene: 6. The CDR3 sequence is 14 residues long. The germline V gene encodes CDR1 MNHEY and CDR2 SVGAGI. The CDR3 region is CASSQLGGYYGYTF. The CDR3 region has the DNA TGTGCCAGCAGTCAATTAGGGGGCTACTATGGCTACACCTTC.

V and J are TRBV19 and TRBJ2-3; 8 nucleotides agree with TRBD1. Losses at the gene ends were 4 bases for V and 1 base for J; bases not matched to a gene: 4. The germline V gene encodes CDR1 LNHDA and CDR2 SQIVND (reference sequence). The CDR3 is 15 residues long. CDR3 amino acids: CASSTTGVGTDTQYF. CDR3 coding DNA: TGTGCCAGTAGTACGACAGGGGTCGGCACAGATACGCAGTATTTT.

The genes are TRBV6-1 and TRBJ1-5; D is possibly TRBD1 (5 bases). The length of the CDR3 is 14 residues. The V and J ends lost 3 bases and 5 bases respectively, with 11 bases between them. CDR1 and CDR2 (germline): MNHNS, SASEGT. The CDR3 is CASSDRTQDQPQHF. In DNA, the CDR3 is TGTGCCAGCAGTGATAGGACACAGGATCAGCCCCAGCATTTT.

A single count supports this clone. The chain uses TRBV6-1 and TRBJ1-5; D possibly corresponds to TRBD1 (6 bases). V was shortened by 3 bases and J by 5 bases, with 11 bases between the two germline ends. The germline gives CDR1 MNHNS, CDR2 SASEGT. The CDR3 has 14 amino acids. Written as DNA, the CDR3 is TGTGCCAGCAGTGATCAGGGGCTATATCAGCCCCAGCATTTT. It encodes CASSDQGLYQPQHF.

The V and J genes are TRBV6-5 and TRBJ1-3; weak D call: TRBD1 (5 bases). Per germline, CDR1 MNHEY and CDR2 SVGAGI. This CDR3 has 13 residues. V lost 8 bases and J lost 4, with 12 bases in between. The CDR3 here is CASGGIAGNTIYF. DNA of the CDR3: TGTGCCAGCGGGGGGATCGCCGGAAACACCATATATTTT.

This clone was recorded a few times. The same CDR3 can be traced to other DNA sequences in this sample. The V gene is TRBV19, the J gene TRBJ1-1; 10 bases are shared with TRBD1. Per the germline V gene, CDR1 is LNHDA and CDR2 is SQIVND (reference sequence). Trimming cost V 5 bases and J 1 base; bases outside gene matches: 4. The CDR3 length is 15 residues. The CDR3, as DNA: TGTGCCAGTAGTCCTAGGACAGGGGGGAACACTGAAGCTTTCTTT. Amino acid sequence: CASSPRTGGNTEAFF.

The chain has TRBV13 and TRBJ1-2; D is perhaps TRBD1 (5 bases). Germline V gives CDR1 PRHDT, CDR2 FYEKMQ (reference sequence). Trimming took 0 bases from V and 8 from J, leaving 16 bases between them. The CDR3 has 15 amino acids. The DNA for the CDR3 is TGTGCCAGCAGCTTAGGTCGGCGGGGAAGGGGCGGCTACACCTTC. Its translation: CASSLGRRGRGGYTF.

The chain is built from TRBV19 and TRBJ1-4, with D maybe TRBD1 (5 bases). This CDR3 contains 12 residues. Germline V lookup: CDR1 LNHDA, CDR2 SQIVND (reference sequence). Trimming removed 5 bases from V and 15 bases from J, with 16 bases in between. As DNA, the CDR3 is TGTGCCAGTAGTCCCCCGGGGGTCCAAGTGTTTTTT. Protein: CASSPPGVQVFF.

The chain combines TRBV29-1 with TRBJ1-5; tentative D call: TRBD1 (5 bases). V was shortened by 4 bases and J by 11 bases, with 15 bases between the two germline ends. CDR1 and CDR2 (germline): SQVTM, ANQGSEA. The CDR3 runs to 12 residues. The CDR3 nucleotides are TGCAGCGTTGTAGGCCCGGGGGGGACCCAGCATTTT. Translating gives CSVVGPGGTQHF.

This clone was counted a few times. V is TRBV5-1 and J is TRBJ1-3, with 10 bases fitting TRBD1. This CDR3 is 17 amino acids long. Germline V gene sequence: CDR1 SGHRS, CDR2 YFSETQ. J gave up 0 bases and V 4 bases, and 7 bases lay outside the gene matches. CDR3 sequence: CASSVGQGIISGNTIYF. The CDR3 DNA sequence: TGCGCCAGCAGCGTGGGACAGGGGATAATCTCTGGAAACACCATATATTTT.

The chain has TRBV5-1 and TRBJ1-1; TRBD1 agrees at 9 bases. V shed 4 bases and J 4 bases; nucleotides not matched to a gene: 8. This CDR3 comprises 15 residues. Germline V lookup: CDR1 SGHRS, CDR2 YFSETQ. CDR3 in amino acids: CASSLDRGAGTEAFF. In DNA, the CDR3 is TGCGCCAGCAGCCTTGACAGGGGGGCCGGCACTGAAGCTTTCTTT.

DNA of the CDR3: TGTGCCAGCTCACAAGATGTTGGGCAGCAAGAGACCCAGTACTTC. This encodes CASSQDVGQQETQYF. The genes are TRBV18 and TRBJ2-5; no clear D gene. V lost 4 bases and J 2 bases, leaving 14 bases between the germline ends. CDR1 and CDR2 (germline): KGHSH, LQKENI. There are 15 residues in the CDR3.

The gene calls are TRBV6-5 and TRBJ2-7; 8 positions agree with TRBD2. The germline V gene has CDR1 MNHEY and CDR2 SVGAGI. CDR3 length equals 13 residues. J gave up 9 bases and V 6 bases, and 10 bases lay outside the gene matches. The CDR3 loop is CASSPGTSYRQYF. The CDR3, as DNA: TGTGCCAGCAGCCCCGGGACTAGTTACAGGCAGTACTTC.

The V call is TRBV27, the J call TRBJ2-7; TRBD1 is a possible D gene (6 bases). V was shortened by 0 bases and J by 5 bases, with 14 bases between the two germline ends. CDR1 MNHEY and CDR2 SMNVEV come from the germline V gene (reference sequence). This CDR3 spans 15 amino acids. For the CDR3, the DNA is TGTGCCAGCAGTTTATCTCAGGGGTTGGCCCACGAGCAGTACTTC. Its translation: CASSLSQGLAHEQYF.